The rows below give T cell receptor beta chains drawn from one sample of a study of T cell changes during pregnancy in multiple sclerosis. TCRdb's copy holds only in-frame clones and misses some; the assay was immunoSEQ multiplex PCR. The sample has 45,000 to 65,000 clones; 91% are singletons. Source: peripheral blood, taken after pregnancy. These receptors all stem from a female donor in good health, enrolled as a control in a pregnancy study. The CDR3 runs from the conserved cysteine through the conserved F or W.

V | CDR3
TRBV18 | CASSPPGGNGYGYTF
TRBV19 | CASSIWRDRGGNIQYF
TRBV10-3 | CAIRAGTSWETQYF
TRBV10-3 | CATGEAETQYF
TRBV10-3 | CAISDEQGVNYGYTF
TRBV19 | CASGLTGGSYEQYF
TRBV21-1 | CASSKVGGDRDNTEAFF
TRBV11-2 | CASSLLATTEAFF
TRBV5-1 | CASSSTGGISETQYF
TRBV7-2 | CASSRQGGSYEQYF
TRBV5-1 | CASSSGTGGQETQYF
TRBV9 | CASNLLGTGSPEAFF
TRBV15 | CATSRDQQGRNEQYF
TRBV9 | CASSLWTSGSTGELFF